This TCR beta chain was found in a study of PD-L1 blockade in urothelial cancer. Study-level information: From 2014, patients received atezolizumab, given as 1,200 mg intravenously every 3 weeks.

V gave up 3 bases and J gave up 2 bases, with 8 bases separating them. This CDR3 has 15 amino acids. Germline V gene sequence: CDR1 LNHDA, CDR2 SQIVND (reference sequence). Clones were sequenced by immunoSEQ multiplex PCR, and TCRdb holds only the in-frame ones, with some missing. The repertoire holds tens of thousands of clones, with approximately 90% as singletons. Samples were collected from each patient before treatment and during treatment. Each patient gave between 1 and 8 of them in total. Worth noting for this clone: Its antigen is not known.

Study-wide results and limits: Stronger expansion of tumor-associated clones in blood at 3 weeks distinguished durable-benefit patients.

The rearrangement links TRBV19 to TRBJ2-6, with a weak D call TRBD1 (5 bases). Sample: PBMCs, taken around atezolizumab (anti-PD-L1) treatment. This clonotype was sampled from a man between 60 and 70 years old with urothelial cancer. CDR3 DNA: TGTGCCAGTAGTATCGGCAGGGCTGGGGCCAACGTCCTGACTTTC. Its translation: CASSIGRAGANVLTF.